Listed here is a single T cell receptor beta chain. Antigen unknown. The data were taken from a study of cytomegalovirus exposure and HLA in healthy donors. Looking at the study overall: From donors who were HLA-typed, an early data release held 80 million to 85 million unique TCRs. Study conclusions and caveats: An analysis done earlier found most TCR beta V segments productive about 87% or about 30% of the time. Rarity marked most TCR sequences, yet some public TCRs occurred in many donors.

Germline V gene lookup returns CDR1 SNHLY and CDR2 FYNNEI. V was pared by 7 bases and J by 4 bases, with 9 bases of the junction left unmatched. This CDR3 spans 14 amino acids. PCR involved 60 Vbeta and 13 Jbeta primers. The authors' processing: It was a later analysis that counted tens of millions of unique TCR beta chains, of which about 10 million were shared. TCRdb keeps only in-frame clones here, not all; method: immunoSEQ multiplex PCR. V, J and clone size are those of that table, while D and trimming were read from the DNA. The sample shows 60,000 to 80,000 clones, around 73% of them seen only once.

This chain uses TRBV2 with TRBJ2-5; TRBD2 agrees at 7 bases. The source is a girl aged 10 to 17 in good health and CMV-seropositive. Material for sequencing was PBMCs. CDR3 region: CASKRDFSVETQYF. CDR3 DNA: TGTGCCAGCAAGCGGGACTTCTCAGTAGAGACCCAGTACTTC.